The TCR beta chain under discussion was sequenced for a study of blood T cell repertoires in COVID-19 (dated by TCRdb to about 2020). Regarding the complete study: The collaborator samples originated in the United States, Italy and Spain and spanned the acute and convalescent phases of COVID-19. The prospective study material was composed of cDNA or gDNA derived from T cells, B-cell-depleted T cells, or PBMCs. Deeply sampled blood TCRbeta repertoires from subjects exposed to, actively infected with, or recovered from COVID-19 were included in the dataset. The repertoires were released in a freely available public database intended as a resource for research on the immune response to SARS-CoV-2. Samples were obtained from the ongoing ImmuneRACE study (first 160 participants) and from about 1,300 subjects provided by 6 global collaborators. A de-identified subject ID, COVID-19 status, age in years and sex were almost always included in the sample metadata. Where available, HLA class I and class II types were taken from metadata supplied by the sample provider and were not determined by assay-based typing. Paper-wide results and their limitations: How much clinical and demographic metadata was included differed by source and by participant, and the metadata was provided uncurated.

The collaborating institutions used their own protocols to collect whole blood in K2EDTA tubes. For TCRbeta analysis, collaborators shipped samples in one of three forms: frozen whole blood, isolated PBMCs, or DNA extracted from either of those sample types. From the cysteine through the phenylalanine, the CDR3 covers 16 amino acids. The kept DNA is CDR3 alone, 48 bases in frame from the first base. V lost 5 bases and J lost 5 bases, and the count of bases not matched to a germline gene is 13. The germline V gene specifies SGHVS as CDR1 and FQNEAQ as CDR2. In regard to this clone: Its antigen is still unknown. No per-base quality is available; no much larger clone lies one base away.

The immunoSEQ Assay, a bias-controlled multiplex PCR, was used to amplify TCRbeta CDR3 regions from genomic DNA. From the authors' description of their analysis: The number of nucleated cells in each sample was estimated by amplification of reference gene primers within the assay. To quantify the absolute abundance of each unique TCRbeta CDR3 rearrangement, sequence reads were collapsed and filtered. For each sample, productive Simpson clonality was calculated by taking the square root of Simpson's diversity index across productive rearrangements. In TCRdb, the immuneACCESS table is reduced to in-frame sequences with V and J assigned. These tables do not hold every clone; where another copy was compared, an unresolved V gene accounts for under half, and the others remain unexplained. That table gives V, J and clone size, and the DNA gave D and trimming. Here the sample has approximately 150,000 clones; around 86% occur a single time. In total, the top ten clones hold 1.6% of the sample.

Recombination joined TRBV7-8 with TRBJ2-7, with 9 junctional bases fitting TRBD1. The source of this sequence is a human donor in a cohort sampled during active COVID-19. The sample comprised peripheral blood. The DNA is TGTGCCAGCAGCCGTCCCGGGACAGGGTATCAAAACGAGCAGTACTTC. Its translation reads: CASSRPGTGYQNEQYF.